These 17 T cell receptor beta chains originate from one sample sequenced in a study of a mutant IDH1 vaccine in newly diagnosed glioma. Noted time point: baseline, week 1 (first vaccination visit). The treatment here: pre-vaccination baseline after standard-of-care therapy. Here immunoSEQ multiplex PCR was the method, and the copy in TCRdb shows in-frame clones only, minus some. Of 15,000 or so clones in the sample, 75% to 90% were seen once. The source material was PBMCs, sampled from a glioma patient treated with radiotherapy, temozolomide or both. The receptors here all came from a woman in her forties with glioma. Some clones in this sample may be carry-over from other donors' samples.

The CDR3: CASSSPGQGRYGYTF. The CDR3 DNA reads TGTGCCAGCAGCTCCCCGGGACAGGGTCGCTATGGCTACACCTTC. This sequence joins TRBV11-2 and TRBJ1-2, with 9 bases aligning to TRBD1. This CDR3 is 15 amino acids long. V was pared by 4 bases and J by 4 bases, with 7 bases of the junction left unmatched. Germline loops: CDR1 SGHAT, CDR2 FQNNGV.

The chain combines TRBV30 with TRBJ1-5; possibly TRBD1 for D (6 bases). V shed 5 bases and J shed 3 bases, with 11 bases lying between them. The CDR3 length is 13 residues. Germline CDR1 and CDR2: GTSNPN and SVGIG (reference sequence). CDR3: CAWSRDNNQPQHF. CDR3 bases: TGTGCCTGGTCCCGGGACAACAATCAGCCCCAGCATTTT.

The gene calls are TRBV5-1 and TRBJ2-7, with no clear D. The germline V and J ends were trimmed by 1 base and 6 bases, with 14 bases remaining between them. In germline, CDR1 is SGHRS, CDR2 YFSETQ. The CDR3 spans 14 residues. The CDR3 spells CASSLYGPVVEQYF. CDR3 DNA: TGCGCCAGCAGCTTGTACGGACCTGTTGTCGAGCAGTACTTC. Together with reference TRBV5-1 and TRBJ2-7, the CDR3 gives the full variable domain: KAGVTQTPRYLIKTRGQQVTLSCSPISGHRSVSWYQQTPGQGLQFLFEYFSETQRNKGNFPGRFSGRQFSNSRSEMNVSTLELGDSALYLCASSLYGPVVEQYFGPGTRLTVT.

The sample holds a few counts of this clone. This chain joins TRBV4-1 and TRBJ1-5; no clear D gene. CDR1 and CDR2 from the germline V gene are MGHRA and YSYEKL. The CDR3 runs 17 residues. V was trimmed by 0 bases and J by 3 bases, leaving 15 bases between them. The CDR3 protein is CASSQELRVRNNQPQHF. CDR3 DNA sequence: TGCGCCAGCAGCCAAGAACTTAGGGTTCGTAACAATCAGCCCCAGCATTTT.

The chain uses TRBV5-6 and TRBJ2-5; D unresolved. Germline assignment: CDR1 SGHDT and CDR2 YYEEEE. The germline V and J ends were trimmed by 3 bases and 5 bases, with 8 bases remaining between them. The CDR3 runs to 12 residues. Here the CDR3 reads CASSSTLETQYF. CDR3 DNA: TGTGCCAGCAGCTCGACTTTGGAGACCCAGTACTTC. Looking up the rest from reference TRBV5-6 and TRBJ2-5 gives the full variable domain: DAGVTQSPTHLIKTRGQQVTLRCSPKSGHDTVSWYQQALGQGPQFIFQYYEEEERQRGNFPDRFSGHQFPNYSSELNVNALLLGDSALYLCASSSTLETQYFGPGTRLLVL.

V is TRBV10-2 and J is TRBJ1-5; TRBD1 matches 7 bases. From germline, CDR1 is WSHSY and CDR2 SAAADI. The CDR3 is 14 residues long. With V trimmed by 6 bases and J by 5 bases, 7 bases remained unmatched. CDR3 DNA: TGCGCCAGCAGAAGGGACAGACTTCATCAGCCCCAGCATTTT. Residues: CASRRDRLHQPQHF.

This chain connects TRBV6-1 to TRBJ2-7; TRBD1 matches 7 bases. CDR3 length: 14 residues. After removal of 5 bases from V and 0 bases from J, the junction contained 4 bases not matched to a gene. Looked up from germline, CDR1 is MNHNS and CDR2 is SASEGT. The CDR3 region is CASSRRDSSYEQYF. The CDR3 region has the DNA TGTGCCAGCAGTAGACGGGACAGCTCCTACGAGCAGTACTTC.

The sample holds one count of this clone. This chain links TRBV2 with TRBJ2-1; D gene uncertain. The CDR3 runs to 12 residues. With 0 bases removed from V and 9 bases from J, the gap between germline ends came to 6 bases. Per the germline V gene, CDR1 is SNHLY and CDR2 is FYNNEI. In nucleotides, the CDR3 is TGTGCCAGCAGTGAAGCTAGAAGTGAGCAGTTCTTC. Translating gives CASSEARSEQFF. The variable domain in full, completed from reference TRBV2 and TRBJ2-1, reads EPEVTQTPSHQVTQMGQEVILRCVPISNHLYFYWYRQILGQKVEFLVSFYNNEISEKSEIFDDQFSVERPDGSNFTLKIRSTKLEDSAMYFCASSEARSEQFFGPGTRLTVL.

The chain recombines TRBV28 with TRBJ1-2; a possible D gene is TRBD1 (6 bases). The V gene's germline CDR1 is MDHEN and CDR2 SYDVKM. The CDR3 contains 13 residues. V was cut by 6 bases and J by 5 bases, with 13 bases left in between. The CDR3 sequence: CASSLQGWYGYTF. CDR3 DNA sequence: TGTGCCAGCAGCTTACAGGGCTGGTATGGCTACACCTTC.

This rearrangement joins TRBV7-9 to TRBJ1-4; D remains ambiguous. Germline V gene lookup returns CDR1 SEHNR and CDR2 FQNEAQ (reference sequence). This CDR3 spans 15 amino acids. Trimming left V 2 bases short and J 3 bases short, with 10 bases between. The CDR3 reads CASSLSLKSNEKLFF. As DNA, the CDR3 is TGTGCCAGCAGCTTAAGCCTTAAGTCTAATGAAAAACTGTTTTTT.

This chain connects TRBV9 to TRBJ2-2; 9 nucleotides line up with TRBD2. The ends lost 4 bases at V and 3 bases at J; junction bases unmatched: 4. CDR3 size: 15 residues. Germline V gene sequence: CDR1 SGDLS, CDR2 YYNGEE. The CDR3: CASSSSGRHTGELFF. CDR3 DNA: TGTGCCAGCAGCTCCAGCGGGAGGCACACCGGGGAGCTGTTTTTT.

The chain couples TRBV2 to TRBJ1-4; 7 bases align to TRBD1. Per the germline V gene, CDR1 is SNHLY and CDR2 is FYNNEI. With V trimmed by 4 bases and J by 5 bases, 4 bases remained unmatched. The length of the CDR3 is 14 residues. CDR3 DNA sequence: TGTGCCAGCAGTGCCGACAGGGCAAATGAAAAACTGTTTTTT. Its translation: CASSADRANEKLFF.

This clone has a handful of counts. V gene TRBV27 combines with J gene TRBJ2-1, with a possible D match to TRBD2 (6 bases). Germline assignment: CDR1 MNHEY and CDR2 SMNVEV (reference sequence). V was cut by 7 bases and J by 1 base, with 14 bases left in between. This CDR3 spans 15 amino acids. CDR3 in amino acids: CASNNGGASYNEQFF. The CDR3, as DNA: TGTGCCAGCAACAACGGGGGAGCGTCCTACAATGAGCAGTTCTTC.

The rearrangement links TRBV5-1 to TRBJ1-2; D is possibly TRBD1 (6 bases). Germline loops: CDR1 SGHRS, CDR2 YFSETQ. V was pared by 4 bases and J by 2 bases, with 33 bases between. This CDR3 has 21 amino acids. CDR3 in DNA: TGCGCCAGCAGCGGCGGATTAGGGGGTGGGTCGGGGGAGAACGAAAACTATGGCTACACCTTC. This translates into CASSGGLGGGSGENENYGYTF.

The table lists this clone with a count of one. CDR3 protein: CASSETVRANSPLHF. CDR3 DNA sequence: TGCGCCAGCAGTGAGACGGTCAGGGCAAATTCACCCCTCCACTTT. The chain joins TRBV10-1 to TRBJ1-6; TRBD1 is a possible D gene (5 bases). Germline lookup yields CDR1 WNHNN and CDR2 SYGVQD (reference sequence). CDR3 length: 15 amino acids. The V end was cut by 2 bases, the J end by 7 bases, with 12 bases between.

The chain joins TRBV19 to TRBJ2-2, with D tentatively TRBD1 (6 bases). Germline V lookup: CDR1 LNHDA, CDR2 SQIVND (reference sequence). CDR3 length: 15 residues. V lost 4 bases to trimming and J lost 4 bases, with 13 bases between them. CDR3 sequence reads: CASSTQTGFTGELFF. CDR3 DNA: TGTGCCAGTAGTACCCAGACAGGATTCACCGGGGAGCTGTTTTTT.

V and J are TRBV6-9 and TRBJ2-2, with D perhaps TRBD2 (6 bases). Trimming removed 7 bases at V and 4 bases at J, with 22 bases between. Looked up from germline, CDR1 is MNHGY and CDR2 is SVAAGI. The CDR3 length is 17 residues. The CDR3 loop is CASITKVGRGGTGELFF. Written as DNA, the CDR3 is TGTGCCAGCATCACGAAAGTGGGGCGGGGTGGCACCGGGGAGCTGTTTTTT.